Shown below are 30 T cell receptor beta chains from a single sample sequenced in a study of CD8+CD57+ T cells in acquired aplastic anemia listed by TCRdb under 2018. Instrument on record: Illumina HiSeq 2000. TCR beta VDJ combination and CDR3 sequence profiling used genomic DNA as the template. Using fastp at Q25 and MiXCR, TCRdb reprocessed the public reads and kept productive beta chains. Entries that share a CDR3 protein sequence are merged under the most common genes and DNA. Present in this sample are about 110,000 distinct CDR3 sequences, under 60% of which were seen just once. The ten largest make up roughly 31% of the sample. What was sequenced was sorted CD4+, CD8+, or CD8+CD57+ T cells (not recorded which) from PBMCs. Receptors originate from a human donor in good health, serving as a control.

Worth noting for this clonotype: No conserved phenylalanine or tryptophan is present at the end of the CDR3, so a read error is the likely explanation. The CDR3 sequence: CATSEEIGGYTL. CDR3 DNA: TGTGCCACCAGTGAGGAGATTGGTGGCTACACCCTC. The V gene is TRBV24-1, the J gene TRBJ1-2; D is unclear. This CDR3 has 12 residues. Deletions cut 4 bases from V and 7 bases from J, with 9 bases between. Germline V gene lookup returns CDR1 KGHDR and CDR2 SFDVKD.

This clonotype was observed many times. The V gene is TRBV12-3 or TRBV12-4, the J gene TRBJ1-6; tentatively, D is TRBD1 (5 bases). The V and J ends lost 3 bases and 7 bases respectively, with 10 bases between them. The CDR3 has 14 residues. The CDR3 is CASSFRDGNSPLHF. CDR3 bases: TGTGCCAGCAGTTTCCGGGACGGCAATTCACCCCTCCACTTT.

This clonotype has ten or more counts. This chain joins TRBV19 and TRBJ2-5; no clear D gene. CDR3 size: 15 residues. In germline, CDR1 is LNHDA, CDR2 SQIVND (reference sequence). The V end was cut by 0 bases, the J end by 4 bases, with 12 bases between. CDR3 sequence: CASSIDLRESETQYF. CDR3 sequence (DNA): TGTGCCAGTAGTATAGATCTAAGGGAATCAGAGACCCAGTACTTC.

The chain recombines TRBV10-3 with TRBJ2-5, with no clear D. Germline CDR1 reads ENHRY; CDR2 reads SYGVKD. V dropped 7 bases and J dropped 5 bases, with 14 bases sitting between them. This CDR3 comprises 13 residues. CDR3: CAIKAVLEETQYF. CDR3 nucleotide sequence: TGTGCCATCAAGGCAGTCCTAGAGGAGACCCAGTACTTC.

As to this clonotype: In this CDR3 the conserved last residue, phenylalanine or tryptophan, is missing, so a read error is likely. In DNA, the CDR3 is TGTGCCATCAGTGAGGGGGACGGCTCGAACACTGAAGCTTTCCTT. Translated: CAISEGDGSNTEAFL. The chain couples TRBV10-3 to TRBJ1-1; a possible D gene is TRBD1 (5 bases). The length of the CDR3 is 15 residues. Germline loops: CDR1 ENHRY, CDR2 SYGVKD. The V end lost 2 bases, the J end lost 1 base, and 11 bases lay between the germline ends.

The V and J genes are TRBV5-1 and TRBJ2-1; unclear D gene. CDR1 and CDR2 (germline): SGHRS, YFSETQ. V was pared by 4 bases and J by 6 bases, with 14 bases between. The CDR3 has 14 amino acids. The CDR3 loop reads CASSLGKPGNEQFF. DNA of the CDR3: TGCGCCAGCAGCCTGGGGAAGCCTGGCAATGAGCAGTTCTTC.

As concerns this clonotype: A read error is possible here, since a much larger clone lies one base away. CDR3 residues: CAGSITDTCEQYF. The DNA of the CDR3 is TGTGCCGGTAGTATAACGGATACCTGCGAGCAGTACTTC. The V call is TRBV19, the J call TRBJ2-7; D is ambiguous. Per germline, CDR1 LNHDA and CDR2 SQIVND (reference sequence). The CDR3 covers 13 residues.

This clonotype was detected only once. A much larger clone differs by one base, so this may be a read error. The chain carries TRBV25-1 and TRBJ2-7, with TRBD1 matching 8 bases. The CDR3 contains 13 residues. J gave up 2 bases and V 4 bases, and 1 base lay outside the gene matches. Germline CDR1 and CDR2: MGHDK and SYGVNS. The CDR3 region is CASSGDRTYEQYF. Written as DNA, the CDR3 is TGTGCCAGCAGTGGGGACAGGACCTACGAGCAGTACTTC.

The chain employs TRBV2 and TRBJ2-5; 9 bases fit TRBD1. This CDR3 has 12 residues. V lost 7 bases, J lost 6 bases, and 3 bases stayed unmatched. Looked up from germline, CDR1 is SNHLY and CDR2 is FYNNEI. CDR3 nucleotide sequence: TGTGCCAGCAACAGGGGGCTGAAGACCCAGTACTTC. Translation: CASNRGLKTQYF.

This clonotype was counted many times. The chain employs TRBV25-1 and TRBJ2-2; TRBD2 matches 7 bases. The V segment lost 7 bases and the J segment 4 bases; nucleotides outside the gene matches: 0. The length of the CDR3 is 12 residues. The germline V gene has CDR1 MGHDK and CDR2 SYGVNS. As DNA, the CDR3 is TGTGCCAGCACGGGAGGCACCGGGGAGCTGTTTTTT. Amino acid sequence: CASTGGTGELFF.

This clonotype was detected a few times. V and J are TRBV2 and TRBJ2-1; D might be TRBD2 (5 bases). The V gene's germline CDR1 is SNHLY and CDR2 FYNNEI. V was shortened by 6 bases and J by 2 bases, with 14 bases between the two germline ends. CDR3 length: 15 residues. Here the CDR3 DNA reads TGTGCCAGCAGAATGGAGGACGGACCCTACAATGAGCAGTTCTTC. It translates to CASRMEDGPYNEQFF.

This clonotype was seen many times. The CDR3 reads CAGGQGPHEQYF. CDR3 bases: TGTGCAGGGGGACAGGGGCCCCACGAGCAGTACTTC. The rearrangement joins TRBV2 to TRBJ2-7; 10 bases map to TRBD1. The CDR3 contains 12 residues. The germline V gene has CDR1 SNHLY and CDR2 FYNNEI. The whole variable domain, remainder taken from reference TRBV2 and TRBJ2-7, is EPEVTQTPSHQVTQMGQEVILRCVPISNHLYFYWYRQILGQKVEFLVSFYNNEISEKSEIFDDQFSVERPDGSNFTLKIRSTKLEDSAMYFCAGGQGPHEQYFGPGTRLTVT.

Remarks on this clonotype: This clone may be a read error of a much larger clone one base away. The CDR3 nucleotides read TGTGCCGGCAGTGTTCCCAGACAGTCCTTGACAGATACGCAGTATTTT. This gives the protein CAGSVPRQSLTDTQYF. This chain uses TRBV6-1 with TRBJ2-3, with D tentatively TRBD1 (5 bases). The CDR3 consists of 16 residues. Germline CDR1 reads MNHNS; CDR2 reads SASEGT.

This clonotype was seen at least ten times. This chain connects TRBV15 to TRBJ2-2; no clear D gene. The V gene lost 5 bases and the J gene lost 1 base, with 5 bases spanning the gap. This CDR3 spans 13 amino acids. Looked up from germline, CDR1 is LNHNV and CDR2 is YYDKDF (reference sequence). CDR3 nucleotides: TGTGCCACCAGCGATTTGAACACCGGGGAGCTGTTTTTT. It is translated as CATSDLNTGELFF.

The chain employs TRBV25-1 and TRBJ1-2, with TRBD1 identical over 10 bases. The germline gives CDR1 MGHDK, CDR2 SYGVNS. The CDR3 is 14 residues long. V lost 5 bases to trimming and J lost 8 bases; unmatched junction nucleotides: 8. As DNA, the CDR3 is TGTGCCAGCAGTTGGGACAGGGGAGGTTCGGGCTACACCTTC. This translates into CASSWDRGGSGYTF.

As for this clonotype: Lacking the conserved final phenylalanine or tryptophan, this CDR3 likely reflects a read error. The CDR3 region is CASSIIAGEGTGTQYL. CDR3 nucleotides: TGTGCCAGTAGTATTATAGCGGGGGAGGGAACAGGTACGCAGTATCTT. The chain combines TRBV19 with TRBJ2-3; 9 bases agree with TRBD2. The CDR3 contains 16 residues. Germline CDR1 and CDR2: LNHDA and SQIVND (reference sequence).

This clonotype was found a few times. The conserved closing phenylalanine or tryptophan is absent in this CDR3, likely reflecting a read error. The limits of the CDR3 on the DNA are not certain, so only TCRdb's listed CDR3 is given. The chain joins TRBV2 to TRBJ1-5. The CDR3 region is 15 residues in length, termini included. Looked up from germline, CDR1 is SNHLY and CDR2 is FYNNEI. The CDR3 reads CASSAGSYSNQPQQI.

This clonotype was seen a few times. The rearrangement links TRBV7-2 to TRBJ2-7, with 9 bases identical to TRBD1. The CDR3 runs to 12 residues. The germline V gene has CDR1 SGHTA and CDR2 FQGNSA. V dropped 6 bases and J dropped 7; count of bases not matched to a gene: 4. The CDR3 protein is CASRPTGGEQYF. As DNA, the CDR3 is TGTGCCAGCAGACCGACAGGGGGAGAGCAGTACTTC.

The rearrangement joins TRBV10-3 to TRBJ2-6, with 9 bases fitting TRBD1. The trim removed 8 bases at V and 1 base at J, leaving 6 bases unmatched. Germline assignment: CDR1 ENHRY and CDR2 SYGVKD. The CDR3 contains 16 residues. CDR3 in DNA: TGTGCCATCGAGGGACAGGGTCCTTCTGGGGCCAACGTCCTGACTTTC. This sequence encodes CAIEGQGPSGANVLTF.

This clonotype occurred many times. The rearrangement links TRBV15 to TRBJ2-5, with TRBD2 identical over 11 bases. The V gene end was trimmed by 8 bases and the J gene end by 4 bases; junction bases not matched to a gene: 15. This CDR3 is built from 17 residues. CDR1 is LNHNV and CDR2 is YYDKDF in the germline V gene (reference sequence). This CDR3 reads CATGYPGSSGGIETQYF. CDR3 nucleotides: TGTGCCACCGGCTACCCCGGGTCTAGCGGGGGGATAGAGACCCAGTACTTC.

Many counts were recorded for this clonotype. J is TRBJ2-7 and V is TRBV12-3 or TRBV12-4; D gene unclear. The V and J ends lost 4 bases and 0 bases respectively, with 13 bases between them. The CDR3 loop spans 15 amino acids. The CDR3 sequence: CASSSSAWVSYEQYF. The CDR3 bases are TGTGCCAGCAGTTCCTCCGCTTGGGTCTCCTACGAGCAGTACTTC.

This clonotype was recorded many times. V gene TRBV25-1 combines with J gene TRBJ1-1; 9 bases fit TRBD1. The J segment lost 1 base and the V segment lost 6 bases, leaving 0 bases of the junction unmatched. This CDR3 comprises 13 residues. Per germline, CDR1 MGHDK and CDR2 SYGVNS. CDR3 region: CASRGQGNTEAFF. The CDR3 DNA sequence: TGTGCCAGCAGGGGACAGGGGAACACTGAAGCTTTCTTT.

J is TRBJ2-2 and V is TRBV7-9, with TRBD2 as a possible D gene (6 bases). The V end was cut by 5 bases, the J end by 15 bases, with 13 bases between. The CDR3 contains 11 residues. The germline CDR1 and CDR2 sequences are SEHNR and FQNEAQ (reference sequence). The CDR3: CASSLGGRMFF. The CDR3 DNA is TGTGCCAGCAGCCTCGGGGGTAGAATGTTTTTT.

This rearrangement joins TRBV7-3 to TRBJ2-5, with 8 bases fitting TRBD2. Germline CDR1 reads SGHTA; CDR2 reads FQGTGA. This CDR3 is 13 amino acids long. Unmatched junction bases numbered 3, after V lost 5 bases and J lost 4 bases. CDR3 sequence (DNA): TGTGCCAGCAGCAAAGGACTAGCAGAGACCCAGTACTTC. This codes for CASSKGLAETQYF.

This clonotype was seen repeatedly, ten times or more. The rearrangement links TRBV30 to TRBJ1-3; 7 bases align to TRBD1. Germline assignment: CDR1 GTSNPN and CDR2 SVGIG (reference sequence). CDR3 length: 13 residues. With V trimmed by 4 bases and J by 1 base, 1 base remained unmatched. The CDR3 sequence: CAWMTGSGNTIYF. The DNA of the CDR3 is TGTGCCTGGATGACAGGGTCTGGAAACACCATATATTTT.

This clonotype was picked up a small number of times. V and J are TRBV19 and TRBJ1-2, with 7 bases lining up with TRBD1. The CDR3 is 14 residues long. Looked up from germline, CDR1 is LNHDA and CDR2 is SQIVND (reference sequence). J was trimmed by 7 bases and V by 5 bases; bases with no gene match: 10. This CDR3 is CASSSHLGQVGYTF. CDR3 DNA sequence: TGTGCCAGTAGTTCTCATCTTGGACAGGTTGGCTACACCTTC.

This clonotype showed up just once. The rearrangement uses TRBV11-1 and TRBJ2-5, with a possible D match to TRBD2 (5 bases). The germline V and J ends were trimmed by 0 bases and 5 bases, with 10 bases remaining between them. CDR1 is SGHAT and CDR2 is FQDESV in the germline V gene (reference sequence). This CDR3 has 14 residues. The CDR3 region is CASSLAGGEETQYF. The CDR3 region has the DNA TGTGCCAGCAGCTTAGCTGGTGGGGAGGAGACCCAGTACTTC. The full variable domain, in which reference TRBV11-1 and TRBJ2-5 provide the parts outside the CDR3, is EAEVAQSPRYKITEKSQAVAFWCDPISGHATLYWYRQILGQGPELLVQFQDESVVDDSQLPKDRFSAERLKGVDSTLKIQPAELGDSAMYLCASSLAGGEETQYFGPGTRLLVL.

The chain couples TRBV7-9 to TRBJ2-5; unclear D gene. The CDR3 contains 8 residues. Germline-derived CDR1 and CDR2 are SEHNR and FQNEAQ (reference sequence). Deletions cut 5 bases from V and 13 bases from J, with 5 bases between. The CDR3 nucleotides are TGTGCCAGCAGCCCCATGTACTTC. Its protein is CASSPMYF.

This clonotype was counted at least ten times. The chain has TRBV12-3 or TRBV12-4 and TRBJ1-3; D gene uncertain. With 3 bases removed from V and 2 bases from J, the gap between germline ends came to 8 bases. This CDR3 region has 14 residues. In DNA form, the CDR3 reads TGTGCCAGCAGTTTGACCTCCCCTGGAAACACCATATATTTT. Its translation: CASSLTSPGNTIYF.

About this clonotype itself: This may be a read error, as it is one base from a much larger clone. The V and J genes are TRBV5-4 and TRBJ2-7; 7 nucleotides match TRBD1. The CDR3 is 14 amino acids. The germline V gene encodes CDR1 SGHNT and CDR2 YYREEE (reference sequence). V lost 4 bases to trimming and J lost 5 bases; unmatched junction nucleotides: 9. CDR3: CASSLRQGRNEQYF. DNA for the CDR3: TGTGCCAGCAGCCTCCGACAGGGTCGCAACGAGCAGTACTTC.